A selection of T cell receptor beta chains follows, all from one sample in a study of T cell responses to AZD1222 COVID-19 vaccine. Some clones are missing from TCRdb's copy, which holds only in-frame ones; the method was immunoSEQ multiplex PCR. The sample lists roughly 150,000 clones, over 80% occurring once. The sequenced sample was peripheral blood, obtained 28 days after the second AZD1222 dose. Source of these receptors: an adult who received the AZD1222 COVID-19 vaccine. Both conserved end residues are part of each CDR3. The D gene is left open where the match is weak. Not every row has a clone size; where given, it reads once, few, many or a size class.

CDR3nt	CDR3aa	v_gene	j_gene	abundance	d_gene
TGTGCCAGCAGTGAAGGTGACTCCGGGGAGCTGTTTTTT	CASSEGDSGELFF	TRBV25-1	TRBJ2-2	many	-
TGTGCCATTAAGATACGCGGCTGGAACACCGGGGAGCTGTTTTTT	CAIKIRGWNTGELFF	TRBV27	TRBJ2-2	-	-
TGTGCCAGTAGTATTTTTATCGGGCAGGGGGTTTTCAATGAGCAGTTCTTC	CASSIFIGQGVFNEQFF	TRBV19	TRBJ2-1	-	TRBD1
TGTGCCAGCAGTCAAGGCAGGGTCGGGGAGCAGTACTTC	CASSQGRVGEQYF	TRBV27	TRBJ2-7	once	-
TGTGCCGTGACAGGGCAGGACACTGAAGCTTTCTTT	CAVTGQDTEAFF	TRBV7-9	TRBJ1-1	-	TRBD1
TGTGCCAGCAGCCAATCCGGGACAGGGGGCCTTAGGGGCAATCAGCCCCAGCATTTT	CASSQSGTGGLRGNQPQHF	TRBV3-1/TRBV3-2	TRBJ1-5	-	TRBD1
TGTGCCAGCAGCGTACAAGACAGGGACTTCGGTGAAGCTTTCTTT	CASSVQDRDFGEAFF	TRBV9	TRBJ1-1	-	TRBD1
TGTGCCTGGAGTGTACCCCGTTATTCCTACGAGCAGTACTTC	CAWSVPRYSYEQYF	TRBV30	TRBJ2-7	-	-
TGCGCCAGCAGCTTGTATGGGGCCACTAATGAAAAACTGTTTTTT	CASSLYGATNEKLFF	TRBV5-1	TRBJ1-4	-	-
TGTGCCAGCAGTGAAACGGGGGGTTACTACAATGAGCAGTTCTTC	CASSETGGYYNEQFF	TRBV6-1	TRBJ2-1	-	TRBD2
TGTGCCAGTAGTATAGGCAGGGAAGTTCGCAATCAGCCCCAGCATTTT	CASSIGREVRNQPQHF	TRBV19	TRBJ1-5	-	-
TGTGCCAGCAGCTTCACCGGGGAGCTGTTTTTT	CASSFTGELFF	TRBV7-8	TRBJ2-2	-	-
TGTGCCAGCAGCCACACCCACCAAGAAGCTTTCTTT	CASSHTHQEAFF	TRBV3-1/TRBV3-2	TRBJ1-1	-	-
TGTGCCAGCAGCTCCCAAGGGAAGACCTACGAGCAGTACTTC	CASSSQGKTYEQYF	TRBV7-2	TRBJ2-7	-	-
TGTGCCAGCAGACTCCTTAGCGGGACGGGGTACACAGATACGCAGTATTTT	CASRLLSGTGYTDTQYF	TRBV11-2	TRBJ2-3	-	TRBD2
TGTGCCAGCACGACTACAGGGGGAGGGTACACTGAAGCTTTCTTT	CASTTTGGGYTEAFF	TRBV28	TRBJ1-1	-	TRBD1
TGTGCCTGGAGTGAAACGGCCTATGGCTACACCTTC	CAWSETAYGYTF	TRBV30	TRBJ1-2	-	-
TGTGCCAGCAGGGGGACAGGGTTCGGGGAGCTGTTTTTT	CASRGTGFGELFF	TRBV2	TRBJ2-2	-	TRBD1
TGCGCCAGCAGCGAACAGGGACATCTGAACACTGAAGCTTTCTTT	CASSEQGHLNTEAFF	TRBV5-1	TRBJ1-1	-	-
TGTGCCTGGAATCGGGTGGGCAATCAGCCCCAGCATTTT	CAWNRVGNQPQHF	TRBV30	TRBJ1-5	-	-
TGTGCCAGCAGCCCCCGTCCTCGTGGGGACTACACCTTC	CASSPRPRGDYTF	TRBV12-3/TRBV12-4	TRBJ1-2	-	-
TGTGCCAGCTCACCGCGCCCGGTCCCCTACGAGCAGTACTTC	CASSPRPVPYEQYF	TRBV18	TRBJ2-7	-	-
TGTGCCAGCAGTGACAGGGTGATACTTGTTCGGGGTAATGAAAAACTGTTTTTT	CASSDRVILVRGNEKLFF	TRBV2	TRBJ1-4	-	-
TGTGCCAGCAGCCCCCGGACCGGGGACTCGTACGAGCAGTACTTC	CASSPRTGDSYEQYF	TRBV11-3	TRBJ2-7	few	-
TGTGCCAGCAGTGAACGCAGGGGAAGCATTCAGTACTTC	CASSERRGSIQYF	TRBV2	TRBJ2-4	-	-
TGTGCCAGCAGCCTCTGGGGGGTCAATGAGCAGTTCTTC	CASSLWGVNEQFF	TRBV27	TRBJ2-1	once	-
TGTGCCAGCAGCCAAACGACAGGAAACTATGGCTACACCTTC	CASSQTTGNYGYTF	TRBV3-1/TRBV3-2	TRBJ1-2	-	-
TGTGCCAGCAGTTACCCCACCACCATGTCCAGGGTAGGAAATTCACCCCTCCACTTT	CASSYPTTMSRVGNSPLHF	TRBV6-2/TRBV6-3	TRBJ1-6	-	-
TGTGCCAGCAGTTTTCGGGGGACTAACTATGGCTACACCTTC	CASSFRGTNYGYTF	TRBV28	TRBJ1-2	-	-
TGTGCCAGCAGTGAATTTCCGGTTGGCTACACCTTC	CASSEFPVGYTF	TRBV2	TRBJ1-2	-	-
TGTGCCAGCAGCTTAGGTGGTAGCGGGGGACATTCCCCAGATACGCAGTATTTT	CASSLGGSGGHSPDTQYF	TRBV7-3	TRBJ2-3	-	TRBD2
TGTGCCAGCAGCTTGGGGGTGGGGTATTCGGATCAGCCCCAGCATTTT	CASSLGVGYSDQPQHF	TRBV5-8	TRBJ1-5	-	-
TGTGCCAGCAGCTTGGACCCAGGACAGGGCTACGAGCAGTACTTC	CASSLDPGQGYEQYF	TRBV5-4	TRBJ2-7	-	TRBD1
TGTGCCAGCAGCGGAGGGGGCGCGGATTCACCCCTCCACTTT	CASSGGGADSPLHF	TRBV7-9	TRBJ1-6	-	TRBD1
TGTGCCAGCGCCTGTGGGGGCTTC	CASACGGF	TRBV27	TRBJ1-2	once	-
TGTGCCAGCAGTTTACCTTCCTGGGACTATGGCTACACCTTC	CASSLPSWDYGYTF	TRBV28	TRBJ1-2	-	-
TGTGCCAGCAGTGATAGGATCTCTGGGGCCAACGTCCTGACTTTC	CASSDRISGANVLTF	TRBV2	TRBJ2-6	-	-
TGTGCCAGCAGTGAAGCGCTTCAGACAGGACCAATGAACACTGAAGCTTTCTTT	CASSEALQTGPMNTEAFF	TRBV2	TRBJ1-1	-	-
TGTGCCAGCAGCTTAATGGGGGAGGTCATCCCCGGGGAGCTGTTTTTT	CASSLMGEVIPGELFF	TRBV7-6	TRBJ2-2	-	-
TGTGCCAGCAGCTCTAGGACAGGGTTTCAGCCCCAGCATTTT	CASSSRTGFQPQHF	TRBV7-2	TRBJ1-5	-	TRBD1
TGTGCCAGCAGCTCAACAGGGGGAATGGAGACCCAGTACTTC	CASSSTGGMETQYF	TRBV7-9	TRBJ2-5	-	TRBD1
TGTGCTAGTGCTGAGGCGGGCAGGGAGAAATCGTCACCCCTCCACTTT	CASAEAGREKSSPLHF	TRBV12-5	TRBJ1-6	-	-
TGCAGTGCTAGTCGAACTGGGACAGGAATAAACAATCAGCCCCAGCATTTT	CSASRTGTGINNQPQHF	TRBV20-1	TRBJ1-5	-	TRBD1
TGTGCCAGCAGCACACAGGGGGCTAACAATGAGCAGTTCTTC	CASSTQGANNEQFF	TRBV5-5	TRBJ2-1	-	TRBD1
TGTGCCAGCAGCTTGGATTACGAGCAGTACTTC	CASSLDYEQYF	TRBV5-6	TRBJ2-7	-	-
TGTGCCAGCAGTTTAGACCAAGGGTACGAGCAGTACTTC	CASSLDQGYEQYF	TRBV12-3/TRBV12-4	TRBJ2-7	-	-
TGTGCCAGCAGCCAAGATGCCTTCGCGGGACTGCTGACCTGGGAGCAGTACTTC	CASSQDAFAGLLTWEQYF	TRBV4-2	TRBJ2-7	-	-